Each of the 15 T cell receptor beta chains below was sequenced from the same sample in a study of blood T cell repertoires in COVID-19. Data came from immunoSEQ multiplex PCR; TCRdb stores just in-frame clones and leaves some out. Of about 40,000 clones in the sample, around 90% were seen once. Sequenced input: peripheral blood. Every receptor here comes from a man aged 65 to 79 with acute or convalescent COVID-19.

Only one count was recorded for this clone. This chain connects TRBV15 to TRBJ2-1, with 8 nucleotides matching TRBD2. Germline loops: CDR1 LNHNV, CDR2 YYDKDF (reference sequence). The CDR3 contains 19 residues. The junction had 13 bases not matched to a gene; V was cut back by 3 bases and J by 0 bases. The CDR3 DNA sequence: TGTGCCACCAGCAGGCCCCTTCCTAGCGGGTCATACTCCTACAATGAGCAGTTCTTC. Protein product: CATSRPLPSGSYSYNEQFF.

The chain links TRBV9 to TRBJ2-1, with 8 nucleotides matching TRBD2. The length of the CDR3 is 16 residues. Germline CDR1 reads SGDLS; CDR2 reads YYNGEE. After removal of 4 bases from V and 4 bases from J, the junction contained 10 bases not matched to a gene. The CDR3 sequence: CASSQQRGGGYNEQFF. DNA of the CDR3: TGTGCCAGCAGCCAGCAAAGGGGCGGGGGGTACAATGAGCAGTTCTTC.

V is TRBV7-3 and J is TRBJ1-6, with a tentative D call TRBD1 (5 bases). The V gene lost 1 base and the J gene lost 9 bases, with 10 bases spanning the gap. Germline CDR1 reads SGHTA; CDR2 reads FQGTGA. The CDR3 runs 14 residues. CDR3 sequence (DNA): TGTGCCAGCAGCTTAAGGGGCCAGGGTTCACCCCTCCACTTT. Its protein is CASSLRGQGSPLHF.

This clone was found a few times. V gene TRBV7-2 combines with J gene TRBJ2-1; possibly TRBD1 for D (6 bases). CDR3 length: 15 amino acids. Germline CDR1 is SGHTA and CDR2 is FQGNSA. The V and J ends lost 3 bases and 2 bases respectively, with 11 bases between them. The CDR3 is CASSLTDRPYNEQFF. In DNA, the CDR3 is TGTGCCAGCAGCTTGACTGACAGGCCCTACAATGAGCAGTTCTTC.

The CDR3 here is CASSLVAISQGLVTQYF. CDR3 nucleotides: TGTGCCAGCAGCCTAGTCGCCATCTCACAGGGATTGGTGACCCAGTACTTC. The chain combines TRBV7-2 with TRBJ2-5; perhaps TRBD1 as D (6 bases). The germline V and J ends were trimmed by 5 bases and 7 bases, with 26 bases remaining between them. The CDR3 spans 17 residues. Per the germline V gene, CDR1 is SGHTA and CDR2 is FQGNSA. The full variable domain, rest sourced from reference TRBV7-2 and TRBJ2-5, is GAGVSQSPSNKVTEKGKDVELRCDPISGHTALYWYRQSLGQGLEFLIYFQGNSAPDKSGLPSDRFSAERTGGSVSTLTIQRTQQEDSAVYLCASSLVAISQGLVTQYFGPGTRLLVL.

This chain uses TRBV24-1 with TRBJ2-1, with D possibly matching TRBD1 (5 bases). The V end was cut by 5 bases, the J end by 10 bases, with 14 bases between. CDR1 and CDR2 (germline): KGHDR, SFDVKD. The CDR3 covers 13 residues. CDR3 region: CATSVPQGVEQFF. The CDR3 DNA is TGTGCCACCAGTGTCCCCCAAGGGGTCGAGCAGTTCTTC.

This chain joins TRBV6-2 or TRBV6-3 and TRBJ2-7; 9 bases align to TRBD1. Trimming removed 5 bases from V and 6 bases from J; junction bases left unmatched: 11. This CDR3 comprises 15 residues. Per the germline V gene, CDR1 is MNHEY and CDR2 is SVGEGT. CDR3 DNA: TGTGCCAGCAGTATACTTGACAGGGGGTATCGCGAGCAGTACTTC. Encoded protein: CASSILDRGYREQYF.

V usage is TRBV28 and J usage is TRBJ1-6; weak D call: TRBD1 (5 bases). This CDR3 comprises 17 residues. Trimming took off 6 bases at V and 0 bases at J, with 15 bases between the two ends. Looked up from germline, CDR1 is MDHEN and CDR2 is SYDVKM. The CDR3 region is CASSSMTASSYNSPLHF. The DNA for the CDR3 is TGTGCCAGCAGCAGCATGACAGCCAGCTCCTATAATTCACCCCTCCACTTT.

This clone was recorded a few times. This chain joins TRBV6-5 and TRBJ2-3; 9 nucleotides match TRBD2. The CDR3 sequence is 14 residues long. Trimming cost V 7 bases and J 1 base; bases outside gene matches: 3. Germline V gives CDR1 MNHEY, CDR2 SVGAGI. As DNA, the CDR3 is TGTGCCAGCAAGGTAGCGGGAGGCACAGATACGCAGTATTTT. This translates into CASKVAGGTDTQYF.

The V gene is TRBV7-9, the J gene TRBJ1-1, with D possibly matching TRBD1 (6 bases). This CDR3 is 14 amino acids long. In germline, CDR1 is SEHNR, CDR2 FQNEAQ (reference sequence). V was cut by 1 base and J by 7 bases, with 13 bases left in between. In nucleotides, the CDR3 is TGTGCCAGCAGCTTAGTCGGGGGGGCGAATGAAGCTTTCTTT. Encoded protein: CASSLVGGANEAFF. Full variable domain (missing parts from reference TRBV7-9 and TRBJ1-1): DTGVSQNPRHKITKRGQNVTFRCDPISEHNRLYWYRQTLGQGPEFLTYFQNEAQLEKSRLLSDRFSAERPKGSFSTLEIQRTEQGDSAMYLCASSLVGGANEAFFGQGTRLTVV.

The chain carries TRBV7-2 and TRBJ2-1; TRBD2 matches 12 bases. The CDR3 is 17 residues long. Per the germline V gene, CDR1 is SGHTA and CDR2 is FQGNSA. Trimming at V came to 1 base and at J to 8 bases, leaving 9 bases not matched to a gene. The CDR3, as DNA: TGTGCCAGCAGCTTAGAGGGGACTAGCGGGCTGCGCGATGAGCAGTTCTTC. Its translation is CASSLEGTSGLRDEQFF.

This CDR3 reads CASSEAPGAAGELFF. In nucleotides, the CDR3 is TGTGCCAGCAGTGAAGCGCCAGGGGCGGCCGGGGAGCTGTTTTTT. The chain carries TRBV6-1 and TRBJ2-2, with D possibly TRBD1 on 6 matching bases. The CDR3 covers 15 residues. Trimming took 0 bases from V and 6 from J, leaving 11 bases between them. Germline assignment: CDR1 MNHNS and CDR2 SASEGT.

In its sample, this clone was seen a few times. The CDR3 bases are TGTGCCAGCAGCTTAGGGGGGACAAAATCGGGCTACACCTTC. This encodes CASSLGGTKSGYTF. The chain combines TRBV7-9 with TRBJ1-2, with a tentative D call TRBD1 (6 bases). CDR3 length equals 14 residues. Trimming shortened V by 1 base and J by 8 bases, and 14 bases separated the two germline ends. Germline CDR1 reads SEHNR; CDR2 reads FQNEAQ (reference sequence).

The gene calls are TRBV7-2 and TRBJ2-1; D call uncertain. CDR3 length equals 14 residues. From germline, CDR1 is SGHTA and CDR2 FQGNSA. The V gene lost 2 bases and the J gene lost 4 bases, with 9 bases spanning the gap. The CDR3 sequence: CASSLNHWYNEQFF. For the CDR3, the DNA is TGTGCCAGCAGCTTAAATCACTGGTACAATGAGCAGTTCTTC.

The chain links TRBV6-5 to TRBJ1-1, with D possibly TRBD1 on 5 matching bases. Germline V gene lookup returns CDR1 MNHEY and CDR2 SVGAGI. The V and J ends lost 0 bases and 7 bases respectively, with 12 bases between them. This CDR3 has 14 residues. The CDR3 DNA reads TGTGCCAGCAGTTACTCCGTTGGGGCGGTTGAAGCTTTCTTT. It specifies CASSYSVGAVEAFF.